These T cell receptor beta chains were read from a single sample in a study of CD8 T cells in ankylosing spondylitis. Each CDR3 protein gets one entry after TCRdb re-called the 5' RACE reads with MiXCR. Seen here are about 240,000 distinct CDR3 sequences, approximately 9% observed once, and the top ten hold about 6.5%. Sequences were obtained from blood, either unsorted or a sorted T cell fraction (not recorded which). The receptors originated from a male donor with ankylosing spondylitis or in good health (not recorded which). CDR3s include the opening cysteine and the closing phenylalanine or tryptophan. D genes are given only for firm matches. A clone size is listed for some rows: how often the clone was seen (once, few, many), or a class if it is expanded.

>TRBD1|many|14|TRBV29-1|TRBJ2-3
CSGLQGAPTDTQYF
TGCAGCGGACTTCAGGGGGCGCCGACAGATACGCAGTATTTT
>NA|few|15|TRBV14|TRBJ1-1
CASSQDLGLLTEAFF
TGTGCCAGCAGCCAAGATCTGGGGCTCCTCACTGAAGCTTTCTTT
>NA|NA|14|TRBV9|TRBJ2-1
CASSVTGFENEQFF
TGTGCCAGCAGCGTAACTGGATTCGAAAATGAGCAGTTCTTC
>TRBD1|NA|14|TRBV20-1|TRBJ2-7
CSARERTGGREQYF
TGCAGTGCTAGAGAAAGGACAGGGGGACGCGAGCAGTACTTC
>NA|many|16|TRBV7-9|TRBJ2-3
CASSLGPGGPGDTQYF
TGTGCCAGCAGCTTAGGGCCCGGGGGGCCGGGAGATACGCAGTATTTT
>TRBD1|many|13|TRBV20-1|TRBJ1-5
CSAIRQGNQPQHF
TGCAGTGCTATTCGACAGGGTAATCAGCCCCAGCATTTT
>NA|few|14|TRBV5-1|TRBJ2-3
CASSLAPSTDTQYF
TGCGCCAGCAGCTTGGCCCCGAGCACAGATACGCAGTATTTT
>NA|few|12|TRBV5-6|TRBJ2-1
CASSLAGTKQFF
TGTGCCAGCAGCTTGGCAGGGACCAAGCAGTTCTTC
>TRBD2|few|12|TRBV20-1|TRBJ2-7
CSAGTSGNEQYF
TGCAGTGCCGGGACTAGCGGTAACGAGCAGTACTTC
>NA|few|15|TRBV3-1|TRBJ1-3
CASSQEVNSGNTIYF
TGTGCCAGCAGCCAAGAAGTCAACTCTGGAAACACCATATATTTT
>NA|many|15|TRBV5-1|TRBJ1-1
CASSLEPGMNTEAFF
TGCGCCAGCAGCTTGGAACCGGGGATGAACACTGAAGCTTTCTTT
>NA|many|13|TRBV20-1|TRBJ1-1
CSAPAVGATEAFF
TGCAGTGCGCCAGCGGTGGGGGCTACTGAAGCTTTCTTT
>NA|many|13|TRBV30|TRBJ1-5
CAWSPGPGQPQHF
TGTGCCTGGAGCCCGGGACCAGGGCAGCCCCAGCATTTT
>TRBD1|few|15|TRBV7-6|TRBJ1-3
CASSFPGGRGNTIYF
TGTGCCAGCAGCTTCCCAGGGGGCCGTGGAAACACCATATATTTT
>NA|many|14|TRBV7-2|TRBJ1-5
CASGPTVSNQPQHF
TGTGCCAGCGGACCGACGGTGAGCAATCAGCCCCAGCATTTT
>TRBD2|many|17|TRBV20-1|TRBJ2-3
CSASRLAGARGTDTQYF
TGCAGTGCTAGCAGACTAGCGGGGGCCCGAGGAACAGATACGCAGTATTTT
>NA|NA|17|TRBV3-1|TRBJ2-1
CASSRRATRQPFNEQIF
TGTGCCAGCAGCCGACGGGCAACGCGGCAACCTTTCAATGAGCAGATCTTC
>NA|many|15|TRBV7-9|TRBJ1-5
CASSLKGTGEQPQHF
TGTGCCAGCAGCTTGAAAGGGACGGGGGAGCAGCCCCAGCATTTT
>TRBD2|NA|15|TRBV7-2|TRBJ2-3
CASSLPPSGADTQYF
TGTGCCAGCAGCCTCCCCCCTAGCGGGGCAGATACGCAGTATTTT
>NA|many|14|TRBV5-1|TRBJ1-1
CASSPGHKNTEAFF
TGCGCCAGCAGCCCGGGACATAAGAACACTGAAGCTTTCTTT
>NA|many|17|TRBV5-1|TRBJ2-3
CASSQEGTTVRGDTQYF
TGCGCCAGCAGCCAAGAAGGGACCACCGTTCGTGGAGATACGCAGTATTTT
>NA|many|10|TRBV20-1|TRBJ1-6
CSDSASYLHF
TGCAGTGACAGTGCCTCTTACCTCCACTTT
>TRBD2|many|17|TRBV3-1|TRBJ2-2
CASSQDAGGGYTGELFF
TGTGCCAGCAGCCAAGACGCGGGAGGGGGGTACACCGGGGAGCTGTTTTTT
>NA|NA|12|TRBV18|TRBJ2-3
CASSPDPDTQYF
TGTGCCAGCTCACCAGACCCAGATACGCAGTATTTT
>NA|few|13|TRBV12-3/TRBV12-4|TRBJ2-1
CASSPGQGGMQFF
TGTGCCAGCAGTCCCGGACAGGGAGGGATGCAGTTCTTC
>TRBD1|many|15|TRBV5-1|TRBJ2-2
CASSPDRGWTGELFF
TGCGCCAGCAGCCCTGACAGGGGCTGGACCGGGGAGCTGTTTTTT
>TRBD1|many|13|TRBV7-2|TRBJ1-2
CASSSGQGIGYTF
TGTGCCAGCAGCTCTGGACAGGGGATAGGCTACACCTTC
>NA|NA|16|TRBV16|TRBJ1-6
CASSQSGHQRNSPLHF
TGTGCCAGCAGCCAATCGGGACACCAACGTAATTCACCCCTCCACTTT
>TRBD1|many|16|TRBV12-3/TRBV12-4|TRBJ1-5
CASRGDRAGSNQPQHF
TGTGCCAGCAGGGGGGACAGGGCGGGGAGCAATCAGCCCCAGCATTTT
>TRBD1|many|15|TRBV6-2/TRBV6-3|TRBJ2-3
CASSLQGALGDTQYF
TGTGCCAGCAGCTTACAGGGGGCACTGGGAGATACGCAGTATTTT
>NA|NA|15|TRBV4-3|TRBJ1-4
CASSRGDSRDEKLFF
TGCGCCAGCAGCCGAGGGGACTCCAGGGATGAAAAACTGTTTTTT
>TRBD2|many|16|TRBV20-1|TRBJ2-1
CSARLIAGGSYNEQFF
TGCAGTGCTAGATTAATAGCGGGGGGATCCTACAATGAGCAGTTCTTC
>NA|many|12|TRBV2|TRBJ1-4
CASSRQDEKLFF
TGTGCCAGCAGCAGACAGGATGAAAAACTGTTTTTT
>TRBD1|NA|14|TRBV5-6|TRBJ2-7
CASSSGTAHREQYF
TGTGCCAGCAGCTCCGGGACAGCTCATCGGGAGCAGTACTTC
>NA|many|14|TRBV12-3/TRBV12-4|TRBJ1-1
CASSYRPNGGKAFF
TGTGCCAGCAGTTACAGGCCTAACGGCGGGAAAGCTTTCTTT
>NA|many|13|TRBV5-5|TRBJ2-7
CASSLLDAREQYF
TGTGCCAGCAGCCTACTAGACGCGAGGGAGCAGTACTTC
>TRBD1|many|15|TRBV29-1|TRBJ2-2
CSATGGLRSTGELFF
TGCAGCGCCACAGGGGGGCTAAGGAGCACCGGGGAGCTGTTTTTT
>TRBD1|many|18|TRBV20-1|TRBJ1-5
CSARRYARGTYSNQPQHF
TGCAGTGCCAGGAGGTATGCCAGGGGGACCTATAGCAATCAGCCCCAGCATTTT
>NA|few|15|TRBV4-1|TRBJ2-2
CASSPSSGFTGELFF
TGCGCCAGCAGCCCAAGCTCGGGGTTCACCGGGGAGCTGTTTTTT
>NA|NA|19|TRBV11-1|TRBJ2-5
CASSGTQTQGMGSRGAQYF
TGTGCCAGCAGCGGAACCCAAACCCAGGGGATGGGGTCCCGGGGGGCCCAGTACTTC
>NA|many|13|TRBV12-3/TRBV12-4|TRBJ2-3
CASRSSGTDTQYF
TGTGCCAGCAGATCCTCAGGAACAGATACGCAGTATTTT
>NA|many|15|TRBV20-1|TRBJ1-4
CSARDFGATNEKLFF
TGCAGTGCTAGAGATTTCGGTGCAACTAATGAAAAACTGTTTTTT